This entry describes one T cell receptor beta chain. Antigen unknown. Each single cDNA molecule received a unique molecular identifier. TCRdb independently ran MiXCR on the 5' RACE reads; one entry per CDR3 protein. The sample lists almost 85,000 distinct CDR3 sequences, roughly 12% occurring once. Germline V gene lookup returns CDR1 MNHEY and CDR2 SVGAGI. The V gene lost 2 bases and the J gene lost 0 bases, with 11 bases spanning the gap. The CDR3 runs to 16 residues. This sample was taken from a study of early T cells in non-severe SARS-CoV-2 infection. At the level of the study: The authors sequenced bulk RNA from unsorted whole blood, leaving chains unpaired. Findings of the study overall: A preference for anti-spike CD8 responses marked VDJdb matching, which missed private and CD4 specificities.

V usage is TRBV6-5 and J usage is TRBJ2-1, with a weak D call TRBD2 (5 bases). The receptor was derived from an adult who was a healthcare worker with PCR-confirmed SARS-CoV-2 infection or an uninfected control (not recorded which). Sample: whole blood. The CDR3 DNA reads TGTGCCAGCAGTTACCGTAGCGCCAGCTCCTACAATGAGCAGTTCTTC. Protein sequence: CASSYRSASSYNEQFF.